The clone carrying this T cell receptor beta chain was observed at least ten times. The antigen remains undetermined. The CDR3 has 16 residues. The germline CDR1 and CDR2 sequences are SGHTA and FQGTGA. V was clipped by 2 bases and J by 4 bases; unmatched bases: 5. These data are taken from a study of T cell repertoires in cytomegalovirus infection. TCRdb re-called the reads with MiXCR, one entry per CDR3 protein. The top ten hold roughly a tenth of the sample, which has over 450,000 distinct CDR3 sequences, around 10% seen once. Whole-study findings and limits: Clonotypes of TCR beta that were HLA-C-restricted and CMV-specific dominated the ex vivo response. CMV carriers having the relevant HLA were flagged by cumulative public TCR beta family frequency.

The chain combines TRBV7-3 with TRBJ2-1, with 10 bases aligning to TRBD1. Material: PBMCs. This clonotype was sampled from a human donor in good health (CMV status not recorded). Some clones in this sample may be carry-over from other donors' samples. The CDR3 sequence is CASSLQGQGEYNEQFF. DNA of the CDR3: TGTGCCAGCAGCTTACAAGGACAGGGGGAATACAATGAGCAGTTCTTC.